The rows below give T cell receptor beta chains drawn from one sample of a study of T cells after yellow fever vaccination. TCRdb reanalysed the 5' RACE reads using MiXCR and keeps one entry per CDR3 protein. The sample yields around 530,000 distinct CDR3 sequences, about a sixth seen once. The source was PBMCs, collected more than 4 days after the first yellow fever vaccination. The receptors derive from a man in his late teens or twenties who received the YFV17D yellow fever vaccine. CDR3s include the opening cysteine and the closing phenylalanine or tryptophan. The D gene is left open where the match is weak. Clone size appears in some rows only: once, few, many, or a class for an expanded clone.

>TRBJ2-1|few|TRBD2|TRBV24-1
CATRAGGQYEQFF
TGTGCCACCAGAGCGGGGGGACAGTATGAGCAGTTCTTC
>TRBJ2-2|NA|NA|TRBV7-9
CASSLAGYYTGELFF
TGTGCCAGCAGCTTAGCGGGCTATTACACCGGGGAGCTGTTTTTT
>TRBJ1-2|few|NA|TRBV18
CASSPQTGHSYGYTF
TGTGCCAGCTCACCACAGACAGGCCACTCCTATGGCTACACCTTC
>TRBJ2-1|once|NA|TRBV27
CASSRVVAQKGTNYNEQFF
TGTGCCAGCAGTCGCGTGGTCGCCCAAAAGGGTACTAATTACAATGAGCAGTTCTTC
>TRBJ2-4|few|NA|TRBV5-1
CASSLNRAEGDIQYF
TGCGCCAGCAGCTTGAACAGGGCGGAGGGGGACATTCAGTACTTC
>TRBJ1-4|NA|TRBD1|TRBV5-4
CASSYRQGVGEKPFF
TGTGCCAGCAGCTACCGACAGGGGGTAGGAGAAAAACCGTTTTTT
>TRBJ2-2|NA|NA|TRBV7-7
CASSLVRPGTGELFF
TGTGCTAGCAGCTTAGTTCGTCCGGGGACCGGGGAGCTGTTTTTT
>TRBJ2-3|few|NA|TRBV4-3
CASSQEGLPQNTQYF
TGCGCCAGCAGCCAAGAAGGCCTACCCCAAAATACGCAGTATTTT
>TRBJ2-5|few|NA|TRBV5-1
CASSWTKSKETQYF
TGCGCCAGCAGCTGGACCAAGTCGAAGGAGACCCAGTACTTC
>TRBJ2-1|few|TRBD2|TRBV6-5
CASSYSPGGAIREQFF
TGTGCCAGCAGTTACTCCCCCGGGGGGGCAATCCGGGAGCAGTTCTTC
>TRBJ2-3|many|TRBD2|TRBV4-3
CASSHGGAGTDTQYF
TGCGCCAGCAGCCACGGGGGGGCCGGCACAGATACGCAGTATTTT
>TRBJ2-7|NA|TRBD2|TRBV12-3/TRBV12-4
CASSSRWGGGAYEQYF
TGTGCCAGCAGTTCCCGTTGGGGCGGGGGGGCTTACGAGCAGTACTTC
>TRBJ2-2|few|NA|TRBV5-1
CASSLYRDTGELFF
TGCGCCAGCAGCTTGTACAGGGACACCGGGGAGCTGTTTTTT
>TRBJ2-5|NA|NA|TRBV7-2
CASSEPRTIGVETQYF
TGTGCCAGCAGCGAACCGCGGACGATAGGGGTGGAGACCCAGTACTTC
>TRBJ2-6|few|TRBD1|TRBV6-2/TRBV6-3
CASSSGQAHSGANVLTF
TGTGCCAGCAGTTCGGGACAGGCGCACTCTGGGGCCAACGTCCTGACTTTC
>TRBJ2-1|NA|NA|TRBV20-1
CSARMWDEQFF
TGCAGTGCTAGGATGTGGGATGAGCAGTTCTTC
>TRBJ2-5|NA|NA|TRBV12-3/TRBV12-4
CASRVTGGREETQYF
TGTGCCAGCAGAGTAACCGGGGGTAGAGAAGAGACCCAGTACTTC
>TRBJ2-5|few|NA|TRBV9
CASSRTGREETQYF
TGTGCCAGCAGCCGGACGGGGAGAGAAGAGACCCAGTACTTC
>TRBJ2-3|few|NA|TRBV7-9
CATRAGTDTQYF
TGTGCCACCCGGGCCGGCACAGATACGCAGTATTTT
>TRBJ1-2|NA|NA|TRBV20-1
CSARVGQGVLNYGYTF
TGCAGTGCTAGAGTTGGGCAGGGAGTACTTAACTATGGCTACACCTTC
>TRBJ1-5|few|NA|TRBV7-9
CASSLEGEGPQHF
TGTGCCAGCAGCTTAGAGGGGGAGGGGCCCCAGCATTTT
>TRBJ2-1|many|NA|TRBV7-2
CASSMWGGAVNEQFF
TGTGCCAGCAGCATGTGGGGGGGGGCCGTCAATGAGCAGTTCTTC